This T cell receptor beta chain stems from a study of shared clonotypes between healthy human individuals. Findings and limits, study-wide: Lower generation probabilities were found for non-shared clonotypes than for those shared by all four donors.

Worth noting for this clone: What it binds is not known.

V lost 0 bases and J 7 bases, leaving 12 bases between the germline ends. The CDR3 loop spans 14 amino acids. Germline loops: CDR1 SGHTA, CDR2 FQGTGA. At deep level, the assay was performed. The genomic DNA of each subset was split evenly across several immunoSEQ plates. In the source study's methods: Filtering differed, since immunoSEQ gave only junction sequences and no quality scores. Using immunoSEQ multiplex PCR, the repertoire was profiled, and TCRdb retains in-frame clones only, with some absent. That table furnishes V, J and clone size, whereas the DNA furnished D and trimming. The profile covers fewer than 3 million clones, with around 92% appearing a single time and roughly 0.34% taken by the ten largest.

Material for sequencing was naive CD4+ T cells from PBMCs. Noted subset: CD45RA+ positively selected. The receptor was derived from a man younger than 35 in good health. Some clones in this sample may be carry-over from other donors' samples. This chain links TRBV7-3 with TRBJ1-2; perhaps TRBD1 as D (6 bases). In DNA form, the CDR3 reads TGTGCCAGCAGCTTAACCCCCGGGGGCGGTGGCTACACCTTC. Amino acid sequence: CASSLTPGGGGYTF. Based on the CDR3 plus reference TRBV7-3 and TRBJ1-2, the full variable domain is GAGVSQTPSNKVTEKGKYVELRCDPISGHTALYWYRQSLGQGPEFLIYFQGTGAADDSGLPNDRFFAVRPEGSVSTLKIQRTERGDSAVYLCASSLTPGGGGYTFGSGTRLTVV.